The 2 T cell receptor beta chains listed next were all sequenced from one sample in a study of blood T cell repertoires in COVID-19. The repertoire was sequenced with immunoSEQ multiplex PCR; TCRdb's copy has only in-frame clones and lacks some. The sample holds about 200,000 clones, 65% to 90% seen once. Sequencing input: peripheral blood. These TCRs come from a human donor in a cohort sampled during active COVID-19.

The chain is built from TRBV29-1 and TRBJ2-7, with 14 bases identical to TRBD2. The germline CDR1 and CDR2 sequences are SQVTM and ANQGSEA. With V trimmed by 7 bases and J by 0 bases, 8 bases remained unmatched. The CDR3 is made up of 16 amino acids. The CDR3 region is CSALGLAGVPSYEQYF. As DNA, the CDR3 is TGCAGCGCGCTGGGACTAGCGGGAGTACCCTCCTACGAGCAGTACTTC.

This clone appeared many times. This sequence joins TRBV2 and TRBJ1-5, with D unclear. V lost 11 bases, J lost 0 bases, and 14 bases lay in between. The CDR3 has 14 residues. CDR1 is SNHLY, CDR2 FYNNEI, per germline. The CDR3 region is CASAMTNSNQPQHF. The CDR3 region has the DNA TGTGCCTCAGCAATGACTAATAGCAATCAGCCCCAGCATTTT.